Shown below are 10 T cell receptor beta chains from a single sample sequenced in a study of vaccination and CD4 T cells after COVID-19 (dated by TCRdb to between 2021 and 2022). In light of the paper, this sample's treatment or condition label describes: approximately 9-day PBMC culture with coronavirus spike peptide pools or control peptides (ViraFEST assay). The antigens of these receptors remain unknown. Library preparation employed PCR. The listed sequencing device is Illumina iSeq 100. DNA from cultured CD4+ T cells was subjected to TCR sequencing with the Oncomine TCR Beta short-read assay at the Johns Hopkins FTIC core. TCRdb redid the processing of the public reads, applying fastp at Q25 and MiXCR, and retained in-frame beta chains. For every CDR3 protein sequence, its rows merge into one entry that carries the most common genes and DNA. Across this sample there are around 19,000 distinct CDR3 sequences, with less than 50% seen only once. Around 5% of the sample comes from the top ten.

The sample was CD4+ T cells from blood, cultured in vitro. Receptors were obtained from a human donor who had recovered from COVID-19.

The chain uses TRBV24-1 and TRBJ1-1; a weak D match, TRBD1 (5 bases). The V and J ends lost 3 bases and 2 bases respectively, with 9 bases between them. Germline CDR1 is KGHDR and CDR2 is SFDVKD. This CDR3 is 14 amino acids long. CDR3: CATSDATENTEAFF. CDR3 bases: TGTGCCACCAGTGATGCGACAGAAAACACTGAAGCTTTCTTT.

The chain is built from TRBV24-1 and TRBJ2-1, with D unclear. The V and J ends lost 4 bases and 9 bases respectively, with 6 bases between them. The CDR3 contains 11 residues. From germline, CDR1 is KGHDR and CDR2 SFDVKD. The CDR3 coding sequence is TGTGCCACCAGTGAGTGGGGTGAGCAGTTCTTC. Translation: CATSEWGEQFF.

This chain uses TRBV29-1 with TRBJ2-1, with TRBD2 as a possible D gene (5 bases). V lost 3 bases and J lost 0, with 9 bases in between. The CDR3 contains 14 residues. CDR1 is SQVTM, CDR2 ANQGSEA, per germline. CDR3 DNA: TGCAGCGTTGAGGTGGGGAGCTCCTACAATGAGCAGTTCTTC. Translation: CSVEVGSSYNEQFF.

The chain has TRBV12-3 or TRBV12-4 and TRBJ2-1; D possibly corresponds to TRBD2 (6 bases). V was trimmed by 1 base and J by 7 bases, leaving 14 bases between them. The CDR3 runs 15 residues. CDR3 bases: TGTGCCAGCAGTTTAGTCGGGAGCTTGGTTAATGAGCAGTTCTTC. Amino acids: CASSLVGSLVNEQFF.

The chain is built from TRBV2 and TRBJ1-4; no clear D. CDR1 is SNHLY and CDR2 is FYNNEI in the germline V gene. With 3 bases removed from V and 7 bases from J, the gap between germline ends came to 12 bases. The CDR3 contains 14 residues. In DNA, the CDR3 is TGTGCCAGCAGTGACATCGGAGGGCCTGAAAAACTGTTTTTT. The encoded protein is CASSDIGGPEKLFF.

This clonotype was observed a handful of times. This chain joins TRBV12-3 or TRBV12-4 and TRBJ2-2; no definite D call. Between the trimmed V and J ends, which lost 4 bases and 4 bases, there was a span of 7 bases. The CDR3 runs 13 residues. The CDR3 here is CASSSISTGELFF. CDR3 DNA sequence: TGTGCCAGCAGTTCTATTAGCACCGGGGAGCTGTTTTTT.

The chain combines TRBV14 with TRBJ1-1; 9 nucleotides agree with TRBD1. V was pared by 8 bases and J by 5 bases, with 6 bases of the junction left unmatched. CDR3 length: 13 amino acids. The V gene's germline CDR1 is SGHDN and CDR2 FVKESK. The CDR3 DNA is TGTGCCAGCTCCCGGGACAGGGATACTGAAGCTTTCTTT. Residues: CASSRDRDTEAFF.

The rearrangement joins TRBV6-5 to TRBJ1-6; D remains unclear. From germline, CDR1 is MNHEY and CDR2 SVGAGI. The ends were cut back, 1 base at V and 9 bases at J, with 16 bases in the middle. This CDR3 has 16 residues. CDR3: CASSYLGAGRLSPLHF. In nucleotides, the CDR3 is TGTGCCAGCAGTTACTTAGGAGCCGGGAGGCTTTCACCCCTCCACTTT.

The chain has TRBV7-9 and TRBJ2-2; perhaps D is TRBD1 or TRBD2 (5 bases each). Trimming took off 3 bases at V and 4 bases at J, with 9 bases between the two ends. Germline V gene data show CDR1 as SEHNR and CDR2 as FQNEAQ (reference sequence). This CDR3 has 14 amino acids. As DNA, the CDR3 is TGTGCCAGCAGCTTTGGGGACCCCACCGGGGAGCTGTTTTTT. Amino acid sequence: CASSFGDPTGELFF. The full variable domain, with the rest looked up from reference TRBV7-9 and TRBJ2-2, is DTGVSQNPRHKITKRGQNVTFRCDPISEHNRLYWYRQTLGQGPEFLTYFQNEAQLEKSRLLSDRFSAERPKGSFSTLEIQRTEQGDSAMYLCASSFGDPTGELFFGEGSRLTVL.

The gene calls are TRBV6-5 and TRBJ2-2, with D uncertain. This CDR3 region has 12 residues. Germline CDR1 reads MNHEY; CDR2 reads SVGAGI. V dropped 4 bases and J dropped 6 bases, with 6 bases sitting between them. The CDR3 reads CASSSGSGELFF. The CDR3 nucleotides are TGTGCCAGCAGTTCTGGATCCGGGGAGCTGTTTTTT.